This T cell receptor beta chain was retrieved from a study of T cells in localized non-small cell lung cancer. Study-level points and caveats: Of the top 100 tumor clones, median about 53 were in adjacent lung, more than 25 among its top 100. Among the tissues sampled, uninvolved adjacent lung had the highest T cell clonality, above tumor. The study linked higher blood T cell density to longer overall survival. Multi-region tumor sequencing was not done, so intratumor heterogeneity could not be excluded.

V was cut by 4 bases and J by 1 base, with 10 bases left in between. The CDR3 covers 14 residues. CDR1 and CDR2 from the germline V gene are KGHSH and LQKENI. Of note for this clone: The antigen is undetermined.

Profiled with immunoSEQ multiplex PCR; TCRdb holds only in-frame clones, not every one. The sample holds over 20,000 clones, about 86% seen once. The V and J genes are TRBV18 and TRBJ1-1, with D unclear. This receptor was taken from a male donor older than 55 with stage II squamous cell lung carcinoma. The starting material was peripheral blood, obtained before any cancer treatment. CDR3 loop: CASSQSRENTEAFF. CDR3 bases: TGTGCCAGCTCACAAAGTCGGGAGAACACTGAAGCTTTCTTT. The full variable domain, completed using reference TRBV18 and TRBJ1-1, is NAGVMQNPRHLVRRRGQEARLRCSPMKGHSHVYWYRQLPEEGLKFMVYLQKENIIDESGMPKERFSAEFPKEGPSILRIQQVVRGDSAAYFCASSQSRENTEAFFGQGTRLTVV.